The rows below give T cell receptor beta chains drawn from one sample of a study of blood T cell repertoires in COVID-19. Data came from immunoSEQ multiplex PCR; TCRdb stores just in-frame clones and leaves some out. The sample has roughly 140,000 clones, around 84% seen once. Source material: peripheral blood. All receptors come from a man between 65 and 85 years old with acute or convalescent COVID-19. Both conserved end residues are part of each CDR3. Fields, in order: J gene, CDR3 length, V gene, CDR3 protein.

TRBJ1-1 18 TRBV7-9 CASSHPQGILGGLTEAFF
TRBJ2-7 15 TRBV10-1 CASSERIGRATEQYF
TRBJ1-2 14 TRBV30 CAWSVNVANYGYTF
TRBJ1-1 12 TRBV10-3 CAISGAGAEAFF
TRBJ1-1 13 TRBV18 CASSQGVVTEAFF
TRBJ2-2 15 TRBV27 CATYEQGKGTGELFF
TRBJ1-4 14 TRBV11-2 CASSPWAGGEKLFF
TRBJ2-3 16 TRBV5-1 CASSYQAGGIRDTQYF
TRBJ2-5 15 TRBV15 CATSRDVGVRETQYF
TRBJ1-2 13 TRBV3-1/TRBV3-2 CASSPQRNYGYTF
TRBJ2-3 17 TRBV15 CATSPDRLAGGPDTQYF
TRBJ1-2 12 TRBV30 CAWTGINYGYTF
TRBJ2-3 13 TRBV2 CASTPGGPDTQYF
TRBJ2-1 15 TRBV7-9 CASSPQTSGSNEQFF
TRBJ2-3 15 TRBV7-3 CASSLGSGKTDTQYF
TRBJ2-3 16 TRBV4-2 CASSLEGGGARDTQYF
TRBJ1-1 13 TRBV7-9 CAGRDREGSEAFF
TRBJ1-4 14 TRBV28 CASSLQGVNEKLFF
TRBJ1-5 14 TRBV2 CASSAGRGGQPQHF
TRBJ1-1 15 TRBV6-5 CASRPSFLANTEAFF
TRBJ2-3 15 TRBV18 CASSADRGIIDTQYF
TRBJ2-3 13 TRBV6-6 CASSTPDFNTQYF
TRBJ2-7 13 TRBV18 CASSSGSSYEQYF
TRBJ2-5 16 TRBV5-1 CASSPRQGSFSETQYF
TRBJ1-3 13 TRBV5-6 CASSYGSGNTIYF
TRBJ1-1 11 TRBV6-5 CASTGRAEAFF
TRBJ1-5 14 TRBV18 CASSPVSSNQPQHF
TRBJ2-3 18 TRBV24-1 CATSDSRLAGEGLDTQYF
TRBJ2-7 14 TRBV6-4 CASSPSQGAYEQYF
TRBJ1-2 13 TRBV30 CAWSVAGFSGYTF
TRBJ2-6 19 TRBV5-5 CASSPLVPGGFSGANVLTF
TRBJ1-5 14 TRBV18 CASSPPMGGQPQHF
TRBJ1-1 15 TRBV18 CASSPGTGNLLEAFF
TRBJ2-6 14 TRBV15 CATSRGGWANVLTF
TRBJ2-2 15 TRBV6-5 CASRFRGLNTGELFF
TRBJ2-1 15 TRBV5-1 CASSLVAGELNEQFF
TRBJ1-5 15 TRBV6-6 CASRAQGGGNQPQHF
TRBJ1-1 15 TRBV5-8 CASSLNRGMNTEAFF
TRBJ1-2 14 TRBV6-5 CASTSRGSRHGYTF
TRBJ2-5 16 TRBV15 CATSRAPGELKETQYF
TRBJ1-1 13 TRBV19 CASSITRNTEAFF
TRBJ2-2 17 TRBV10-1 CASSEGTGLTNTGELFF
TRBJ2-1 14 TRBV28 CAGSWGGSYNEQFF